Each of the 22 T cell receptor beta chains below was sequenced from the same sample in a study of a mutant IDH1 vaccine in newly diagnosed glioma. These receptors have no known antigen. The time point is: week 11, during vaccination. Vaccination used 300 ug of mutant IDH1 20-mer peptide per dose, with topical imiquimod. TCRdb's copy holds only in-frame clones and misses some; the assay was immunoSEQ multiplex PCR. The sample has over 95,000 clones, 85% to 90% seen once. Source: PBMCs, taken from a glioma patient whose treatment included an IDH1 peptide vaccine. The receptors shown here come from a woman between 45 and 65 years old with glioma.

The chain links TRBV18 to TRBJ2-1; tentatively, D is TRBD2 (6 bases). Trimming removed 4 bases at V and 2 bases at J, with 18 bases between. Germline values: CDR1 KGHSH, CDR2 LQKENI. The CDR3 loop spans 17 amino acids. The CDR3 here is CASSLTSSGGPYNEQFF. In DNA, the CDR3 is TGTGCCAGCTCACTTACTAGCTCCGGAGGCCCCTACAATGAGCAGTTCTTC.

CDR3 residues: CASSSYRASNYGYTF. DNA of the CDR3: TGTGCCAGCAGCTCGTACAGGGCATCTAACTATGGCTACACCTTC. The chain combines TRBV7-9 with TRBJ1-2; tentatively, D is TRBD1 (6 bases). The CDR3 length is 15 residues. V was clipped by 4 bases and J by 0 bases, with 12 bases between them. Germline lookup yields CDR1 SEHNR and CDR2 FQNEAQ (reference sequence).

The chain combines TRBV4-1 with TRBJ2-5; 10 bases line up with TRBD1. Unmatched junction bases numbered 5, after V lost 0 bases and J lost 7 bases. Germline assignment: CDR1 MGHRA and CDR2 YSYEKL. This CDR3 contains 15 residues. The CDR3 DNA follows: TGCGCCAGCAGCCAAGATCCGGACAGGGGGAGGACCCAGTACTTC. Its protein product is CASSQDPDRGRTQYF.

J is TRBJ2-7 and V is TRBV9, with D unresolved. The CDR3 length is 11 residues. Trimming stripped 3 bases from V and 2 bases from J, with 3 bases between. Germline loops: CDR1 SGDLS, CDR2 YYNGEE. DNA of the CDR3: TGTGCCAGCAGCGCTCCCTACGAGCAGTACTTC. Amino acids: CASSAPYEQYF.

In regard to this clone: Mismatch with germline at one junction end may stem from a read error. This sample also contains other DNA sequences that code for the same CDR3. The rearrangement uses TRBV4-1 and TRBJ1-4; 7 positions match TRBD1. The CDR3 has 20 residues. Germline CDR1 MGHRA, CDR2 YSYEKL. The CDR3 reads CASSQSPGQRRRATNEKLFF. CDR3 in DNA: TGCGCCAGCAGCCAATCCCCGGGACAGCGTAGGCGGGCAACCAATGAAAAACTGTTTTTT.

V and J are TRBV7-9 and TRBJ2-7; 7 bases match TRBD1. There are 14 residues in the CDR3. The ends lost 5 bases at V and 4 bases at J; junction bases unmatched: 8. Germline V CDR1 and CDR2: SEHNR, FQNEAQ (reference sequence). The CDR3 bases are TGTGCCAGCAGCACAAGACAGGGTTGGTACGAGCAGTACTTC. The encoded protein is CASSTRQGWYEQYF. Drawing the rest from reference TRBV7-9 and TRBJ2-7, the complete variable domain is DTGVSQNPRHKITKRGQNVTFRCDPISEHNRLYWYRQTLGQGPEFLTYFQNEAQLEKSRLLSDRFSAERPKGSFSTLEIQRTEQGDSAMYLCASSTRQGWYEQYFGPGTRLTVT.

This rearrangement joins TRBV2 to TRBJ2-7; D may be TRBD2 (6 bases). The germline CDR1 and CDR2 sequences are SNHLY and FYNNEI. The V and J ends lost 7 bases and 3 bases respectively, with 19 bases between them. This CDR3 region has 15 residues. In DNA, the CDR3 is TGTGCCAGCACGGGGGAGCGTTCTCGATTCTACGAGCAGTACTTC. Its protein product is CASTGERSRFYEQYF.

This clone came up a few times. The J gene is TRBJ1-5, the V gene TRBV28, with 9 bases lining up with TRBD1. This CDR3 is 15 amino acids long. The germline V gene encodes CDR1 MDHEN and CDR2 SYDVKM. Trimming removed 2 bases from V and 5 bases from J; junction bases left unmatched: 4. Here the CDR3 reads CASSLEGQGDQPQHF. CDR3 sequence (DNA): TGTGCCAGCAGTTTAGAGGGACAGGGCGATCAGCCCCAGCATTTT.

In nucleotides, the CDR3 is TGCGCCAGCTCCGGGCAGGGGGCAACCGCAGATACGCAGTATTTT. Translation: CASSGQGATADTQYF. The chain combines TRBV10-1 with TRBJ2-3; 8 bases match TRBD1. V was pared by 8 bases and J by 4 bases, with 11 bases of the junction left unmatched. Germline V gives CDR1 WNHNN, CDR2 SYGVQD (reference sequence). The length of the CDR3 is 15 residues.

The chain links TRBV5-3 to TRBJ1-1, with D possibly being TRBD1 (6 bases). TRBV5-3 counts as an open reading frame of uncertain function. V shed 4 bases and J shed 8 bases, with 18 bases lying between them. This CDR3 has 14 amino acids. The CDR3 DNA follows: TGTGCCAGAAGCCTCCCCGGAAGGGGGGCGGAAGCTTTCTTT. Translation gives CARSLPGRGAEAFF.

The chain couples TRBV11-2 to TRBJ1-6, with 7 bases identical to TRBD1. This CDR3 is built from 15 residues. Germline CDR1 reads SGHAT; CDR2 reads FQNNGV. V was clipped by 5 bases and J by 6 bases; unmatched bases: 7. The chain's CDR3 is CASSPRGDSNSPLHF. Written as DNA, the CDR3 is TGTGCCAGCAGCCCCCGGGGGGACAGTAATTCACCCCTCCACTTT.

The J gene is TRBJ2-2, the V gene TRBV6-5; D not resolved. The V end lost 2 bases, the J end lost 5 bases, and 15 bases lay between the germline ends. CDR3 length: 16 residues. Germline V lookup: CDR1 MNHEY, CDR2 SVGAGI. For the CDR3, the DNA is TGTGCCAGCAGTTACACCAGTCGACTGAAAACCGGGGAGCTGTTTTTT. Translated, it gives CASSYTSRLKTGELFF.

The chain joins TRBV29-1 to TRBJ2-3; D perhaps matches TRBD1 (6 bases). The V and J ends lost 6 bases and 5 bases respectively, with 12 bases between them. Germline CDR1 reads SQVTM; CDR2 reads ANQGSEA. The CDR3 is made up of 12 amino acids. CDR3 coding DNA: TGCAGCGTGGGGGCGCAGGTAGATACGCAGTATTTT. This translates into CSVGAQVDTQYF.

CDR3 sequence: CASGPRLAGVGHEQFF. DNA of the CDR3: TGTGCTAGTGGTCCCCGACTAGCGGGAGTGGGACATGAGCAGTTCTTC. The J gene is TRBJ2-1, the V gene TRBV12-5, with 12 bases lining up with TRBD2. The V gene's germline CDR1 is LGHNT and CDR2 FRNRAP. The CDR3 contains 16 residues. V lost 5 bases to trimming and J lost 8 bases; unmatched junction nucleotides: 10.

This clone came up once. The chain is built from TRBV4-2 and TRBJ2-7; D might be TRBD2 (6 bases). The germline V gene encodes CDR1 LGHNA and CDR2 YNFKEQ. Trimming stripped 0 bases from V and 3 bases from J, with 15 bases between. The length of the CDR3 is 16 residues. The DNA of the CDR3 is TGTGCCAGCAGCCAAGATCCTGGCGGGACTCACTACGAGCAGTACTTC. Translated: CASSQDPGGTHYEQYF.

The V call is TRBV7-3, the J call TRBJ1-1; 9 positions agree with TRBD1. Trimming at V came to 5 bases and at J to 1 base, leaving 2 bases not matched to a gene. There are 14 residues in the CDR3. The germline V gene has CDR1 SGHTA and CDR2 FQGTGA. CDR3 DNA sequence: TGTGCCAGCAGCCCGGGACAGGGGAACACTGAAGCTTTCTTT. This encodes CASSPGQGNTEAFF.

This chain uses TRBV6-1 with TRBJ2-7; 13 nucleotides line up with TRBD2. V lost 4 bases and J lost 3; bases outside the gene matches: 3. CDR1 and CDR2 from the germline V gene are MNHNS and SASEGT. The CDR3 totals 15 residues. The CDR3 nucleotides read TGTGCCAGCAGTGCTAGACTAGCGGGGGGCTACGAGCAGTACTTC. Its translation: CASSARLAGGYEQYF.

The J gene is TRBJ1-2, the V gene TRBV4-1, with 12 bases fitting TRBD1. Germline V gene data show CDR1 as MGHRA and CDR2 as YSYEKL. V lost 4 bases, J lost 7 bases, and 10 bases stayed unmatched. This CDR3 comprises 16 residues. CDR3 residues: CASSPPGTGGAGGYTF. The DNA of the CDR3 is TGCGCCAGCAGCCCTCCCGGGACAGGGGGCGCGGGTGGCTACACCTTC.

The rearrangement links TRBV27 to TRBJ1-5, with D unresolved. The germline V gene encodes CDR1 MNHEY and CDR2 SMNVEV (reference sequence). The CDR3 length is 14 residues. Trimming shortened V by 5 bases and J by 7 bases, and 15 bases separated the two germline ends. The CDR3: CASSPRPGRQPQHF. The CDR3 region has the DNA TGTGCCAGCAGTCCGAGACCTGGACGCCAGCCCCAGCATTTT.

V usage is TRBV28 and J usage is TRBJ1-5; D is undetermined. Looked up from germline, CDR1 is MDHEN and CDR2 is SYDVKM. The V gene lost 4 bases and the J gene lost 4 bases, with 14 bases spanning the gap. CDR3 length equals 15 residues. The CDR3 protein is CASSSHDVLNQPQHF. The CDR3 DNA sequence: TGTGCCAGCAGTTCACACGATGTTTTGAATCAGCCCCAGCATTTT.

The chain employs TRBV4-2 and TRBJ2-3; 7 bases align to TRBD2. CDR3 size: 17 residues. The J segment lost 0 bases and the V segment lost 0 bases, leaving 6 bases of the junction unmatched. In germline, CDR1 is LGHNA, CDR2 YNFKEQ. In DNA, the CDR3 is TGTGCCAGCAGCCAAGATAGGTCTAGCGGTAGCACAGATACGCAGTATTTT. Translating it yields CASSQDRSSGSTDTQYF.

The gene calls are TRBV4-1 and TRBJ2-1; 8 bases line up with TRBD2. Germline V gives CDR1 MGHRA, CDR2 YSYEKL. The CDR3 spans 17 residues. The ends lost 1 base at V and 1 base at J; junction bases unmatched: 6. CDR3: CASSQGRAGVSYNEQFF. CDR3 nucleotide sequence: TGCGCCAGCAGCCAAGGGCGAGCGGGAGTATCCTACAATGAGCAGTTCTTC.